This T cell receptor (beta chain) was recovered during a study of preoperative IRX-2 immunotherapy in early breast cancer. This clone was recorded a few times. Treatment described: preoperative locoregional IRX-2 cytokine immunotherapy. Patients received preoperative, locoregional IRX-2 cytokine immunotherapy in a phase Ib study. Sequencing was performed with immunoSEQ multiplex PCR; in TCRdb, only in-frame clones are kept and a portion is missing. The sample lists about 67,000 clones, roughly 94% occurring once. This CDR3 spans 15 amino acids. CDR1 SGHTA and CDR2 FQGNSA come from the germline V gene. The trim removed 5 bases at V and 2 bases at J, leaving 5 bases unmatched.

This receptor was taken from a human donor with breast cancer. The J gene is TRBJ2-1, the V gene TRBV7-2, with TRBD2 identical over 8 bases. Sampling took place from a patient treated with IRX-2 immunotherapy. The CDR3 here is CASSATSGAYNEQFF. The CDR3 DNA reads TGTGCCAGCAGCGCAACTAGCGGAGCCTACAATGAGCAGTTCTTC. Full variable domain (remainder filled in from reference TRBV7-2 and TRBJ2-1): GAGVSQSPSNKVTEKGKDVELRCDPISGHTALYWYRQSLGQGLEFLIYFQGNSAPDKSGLPSDRFSAERTGGSVSTLTIQRTQQEDSAVYLCASSATSGAYNEQFFGPGTRLTVL.